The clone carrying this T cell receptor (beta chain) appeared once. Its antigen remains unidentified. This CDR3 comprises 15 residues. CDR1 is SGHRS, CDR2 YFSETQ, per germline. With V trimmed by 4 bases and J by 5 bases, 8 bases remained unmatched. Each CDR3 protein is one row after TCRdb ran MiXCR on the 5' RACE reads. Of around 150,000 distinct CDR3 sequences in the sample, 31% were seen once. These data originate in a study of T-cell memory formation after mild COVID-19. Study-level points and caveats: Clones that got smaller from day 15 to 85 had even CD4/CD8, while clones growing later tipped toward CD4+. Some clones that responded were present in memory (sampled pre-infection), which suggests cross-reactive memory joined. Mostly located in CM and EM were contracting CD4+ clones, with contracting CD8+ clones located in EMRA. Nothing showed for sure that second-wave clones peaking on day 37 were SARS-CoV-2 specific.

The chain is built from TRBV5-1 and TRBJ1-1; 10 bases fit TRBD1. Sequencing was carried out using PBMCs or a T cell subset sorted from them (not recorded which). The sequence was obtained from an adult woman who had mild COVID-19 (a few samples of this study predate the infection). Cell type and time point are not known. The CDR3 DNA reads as TGCGCCAGCAGCCACAGACAGGGGGCGGATACTGAAGCTTTCTTT. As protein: CASSHRQGADTEAFF.